These 12 T cell receptor beta chains originate from one sample sequenced in a study of cytomegalovirus exposure and HLA in healthy donors. PCR involved 60 Vbeta and 13 Jbeta primers. The table came from immunoSEQ multiplex PCR; TCRdb's copy has only in-frame clones and leaves some out. The sample holds just over 150,000 clones, about 85% seen once. The sample was PBMCs. The receptors originated from a man aged 18 to 30 in good health and CMV-seronegative.

The chain employs TRBV9 and TRBJ2-4; 7 bases are a match to TRBD1. The CDR3 covers 16 residues. J gave up 0 bases and V 4 bases, and 7 bases lay outside the gene matches. Germline lookup yields CDR1 SGDLS and CDR2 YYNGEE. The CDR3 protein is CASSTDRVLAKNIQYF. CDR3 bases: TGTGCCAGCAGCACCGACAGGGTCCTAGCCAAAAACATTCAGTACTTC.

The rearrangement joins TRBV28 to TRBJ2-3; TRBD1 agrees at 7 bases. J lost 3 bases, V lost 3 bases, and 9 bases had no gene match. The CDR3 loop spans 16 amino acids. Germline values: CDR1 MDHEN, CDR2 SYDVKM. The DNA for the CDR3 is TGTGCCAGCAGTTTCCCTGACAGGGTGAGGACAGATACGCAGTATTTT. It codes for CASSFPDRVRTDTQYF.

The chain combines TRBV14 with TRBJ2-3, with a possible D match to TRBD2 (6 bases). The V end lost 4 bases, the J end lost 0 bases, and 11 bases lay between the germline ends. CDR3 length equals 15 residues. Germline-derived CDR1 and CDR2 are SGHDN and FVKESK. CDR3 bases: TGTGCCAGCAGCCTGACCAGCGGGAGCACAGATACGCAGTATTTT. This codes for CASSLTSGSTDTQYF.

The chain recombines TRBV2 with TRBJ2-7, with 7 bases that match TRBD1. The CDR3 runs to 12 residues. Trimming cost V 4 bases and J 3 bases; bases outside gene matches: 0. CDR1 is SNHLY and CDR2 is FYNNEI in the germline V gene. The CDR3 DNA reads as TGTGCCAGCAGTGGGGACAGCTACGAGCAGTACTTC. The encoded protein is CASSGDSYEQYF.

Only a few counts were recorded for this clone. This sequence joins TRBV18 and TRBJ1-5; 12 bases are a match to TRBD1. J gave up 7 bases and V 6 bases, and 7 bases lay outside the gene matches. The CDR3 is 15 amino acids. The germline gives CDR1 KGHSH, CDR2 LQKENI. In DNA, the CDR3 is TGTGCCAGCTCTGCCGGGACAGGGGGCTGGCAGCCCCAGCATTTT. It codes for CASSAGTGGWQPQHF.

The rearrangement links TRBV4-1 to TRBJ2-1, with D maybe TRBD1 (6 bases). CDR1 is MGHRA and CDR2 is YSYEKL in the germline V gene. The CDR3 spans 16 residues. The V end lost 3 bases, the J end lost 0 bases, and 12 bases lay between the germline ends. Here the CDR3 DNA reads TGCGCCAGCAGCCATCGACAGGCGAGCTCCTACAATGAGCAGTTCTTC. Translating gives CASSHRQASSYNEQFF.

CDR3 DNA: TGTGCCAGCAGCTTGAGGGGGGGTGAACTGTTTTTT. Its protein is CASSLRGGELFF. The chain is built from TRBV7-2 and TRBJ1-4; a weak D match, TRBD1 (6 bases). Trimming stripped 3 bases from V and 12 bases from J, with 11 bases between. CDR1 is SGHTA, CDR2 FQGNSA, per germline. The CDR3 loop spans 12 amino acids.

The chain joins TRBV14 to TRBJ1-4; 7 nucleotides line up with TRBD1. The CDR3 runs to 15 residues. Germline CDR1 and CDR2: SGHDN and FVKESK. J lost 11 bases, V lost 3 bases, and 12 bases had no gene match. The CDR3: CASSQFDRVMGKLFF. Written as DNA, the CDR3 is TGTGCCAGCAGCCAGTTTGACAGGGTTATGGGGAAACTGTTTTTT.

The chain joins TRBV19 to TRBJ1-1, with 9 nucleotides matching TRBD1. From germline, CDR1 is LNHDA and CDR2 SQIVND (reference sequence). V shed 6 bases and J 2 bases; nucleotides not matched to a gene: 10. The CDR3 runs to 16 residues. CDR3 bases: TGTGCCAGTAGGTCAAACAGGGGGCAGGATAACACTGAAGCTTTCTTT. This sequence encodes CASRSNRGQDNTEAFF. Drawing the rest from reference TRBV19 and TRBJ1-1, the complete variable domain is DGGITQSPKYLFRKEGQNVTLSCEQNLNHDAMYWYRQDPGQGLRLIYYSQIVNDFQKGDIAEGYSVSREKKESFPLTVTSAQKNPTAFYLCASRSNRGQDNTEAFFGQGTRLTVV.

V and J are TRBV7-2 and TRBJ2-5, with TRBD2 matching 7 bases. The DNA end is a closer match to TRBJ2-7, so the J assignment may be wrong. CDR3 length: 15 amino acids. Germline CDR1 SGHTA, CDR2 FQGNSA. CDR3 amino acids: CASSPQKRGPYEQYF. CDR3 sequence (DNA): TGTGCCAGCAGCCCTCAAAAGCGGGGTCCCTACGAGCAGTACTTC.

V gene TRBV11-3 combines with J gene TRBJ2-5; 8 bases are a match to TRBD1. The CDR3 is 14 residues long. The V gene end was trimmed by 1 base and the J gene end by 4 bases; junction bases not matched to a gene: 2. Germline V lookup: CDR1 SGHNT, CDR2 YENEEA. CDR3 coding DNA: TGTGCCAGCAGCTTAGTAGACAGGGGAGAGACCCAGTACTTC. This codes for CASSLVDRGETQYF.

In its sample, this clone was seen a few times. The J gene is TRBJ2-7, the V gene TRBV9, with D possibly TRBD1 on 6 matching bases. Germline CDR1 reads SGDLS; CDR2 reads YYNGEE. The CDR3 loop spans 14 amino acids. The V and J ends lost 4 bases and 2 bases respectively, with 13 bases between them. The CDR3 reads CASSIDEGAYEQYF. CDR3 nucleotide sequence: TGTGCCAGCAGCATTGACGAGGGGGCCTACGAGCAGTACTTC.